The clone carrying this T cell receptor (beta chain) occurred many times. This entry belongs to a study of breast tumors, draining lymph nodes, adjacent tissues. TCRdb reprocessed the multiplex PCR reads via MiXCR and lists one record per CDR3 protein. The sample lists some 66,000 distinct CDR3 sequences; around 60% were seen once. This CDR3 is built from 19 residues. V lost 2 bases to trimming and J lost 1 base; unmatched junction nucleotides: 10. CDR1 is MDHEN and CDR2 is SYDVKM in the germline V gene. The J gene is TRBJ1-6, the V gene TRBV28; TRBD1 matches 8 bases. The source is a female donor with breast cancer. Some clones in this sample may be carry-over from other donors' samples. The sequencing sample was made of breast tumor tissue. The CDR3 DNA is TGTGCCAGCAGTTTAATTACAAGGGACAGGAGGTCCTATAATTCACCCCTCCACTTT. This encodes CASSLITRDRRSYNSPLHF.